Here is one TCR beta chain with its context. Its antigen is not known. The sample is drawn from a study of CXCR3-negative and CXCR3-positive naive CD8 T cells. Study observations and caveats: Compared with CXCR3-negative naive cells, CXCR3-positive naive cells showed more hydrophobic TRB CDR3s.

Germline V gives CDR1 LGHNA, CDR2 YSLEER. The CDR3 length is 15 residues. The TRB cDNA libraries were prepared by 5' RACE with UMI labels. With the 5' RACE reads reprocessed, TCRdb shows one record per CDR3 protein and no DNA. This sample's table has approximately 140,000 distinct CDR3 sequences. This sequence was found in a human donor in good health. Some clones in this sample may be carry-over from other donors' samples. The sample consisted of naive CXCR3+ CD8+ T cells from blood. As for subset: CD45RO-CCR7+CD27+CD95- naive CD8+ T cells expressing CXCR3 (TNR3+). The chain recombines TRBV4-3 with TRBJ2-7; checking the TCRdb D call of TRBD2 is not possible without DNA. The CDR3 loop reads CASSHTTSGGYEQYF.